This TCR beta chain was profiled in a study of blood T cell repertoires in COVID-19. Looking at the study overall: PBMCs, B-cell-depleted T cells, or T cells were the source of the cDNA or gDNA that made up the material.

In the source study's methods: The authors estimated nucleated cell counts from reference gene primer amplification. Libraries were prepared by immunoSEQ multiplex PCR; TCRdb keeps only in-frame clonotypes and omits some of them. The V and J calls and clone size come from that table; D and trimming were worked out from the DNA. The table lists more than 65,000 clones, roughly four fifths of them singletons, with 9% to 10% in the top ten. Germline lookup yields CDR1 MNHEY and CDR2 SMNVEV (reference sequence). V was pared by 2 bases and J by 4 bases, with 6 bases between. The CDR3 has 13 residues. Sequenced sample: peripheral blood. The clonotype comes from a woman aged 80 or older with acute or convalescent COVID-19. V gene TRBV27 combines with J gene TRBJ1-3; D uncertain. CDR3 sequence: CASSLVGGNTIYF. In DNA form, the CDR3 reads TGTGCCAGCAGTTTAGTCGGGGGAAACACCATATATTTT.